The next 12 T cell receptor beta chains were all read from a single sample in a study of T cell responses to AZD1222 COVID-19 vaccine. Repertoires were generated with immunoSEQ multiplex PCR, while TCRdb's copy carries only in-frame clones and drops some. Counted here are about 100,000 clones, 88% occurring once; the ten biggest clones make up 2.5% to 3%. This specimen was peripheral blood, taken on day 0 of AZD1222 vaccination. These receptors all stem from an adult in good health.

V gene TRBV28 combines with J gene TRBJ1-1; D gene uncertain. This CDR3 has 10 residues. V dropped 8 bases and J dropped 11 bases, with 12 bases sitting between them. Germline lookup yields CDR1 MDHEN and CDR2 SYDVKM. CDR3 sequence reads: CASPNGMAFF. The CDR3 DNA sequence: TGTGCCAGCCCAAATGGAATGGCTTTCTTT.

This clone was recorded only once. This rearrangement joins TRBV4-1 to TRBJ1-1; the D is unclear. Germline V CDR1 and CDR2: MGHRA, YSYEKL. Trimming cost V 1 base and J 5 bases, with 23 bases left between them. The CDR3 is 18 amino acids. CDR3 coding DNA: TGCGCCAGCAGCCAAGGGGTGATAGGGTCTGAAGTCAGAACTGAAGCTTTCTTT. This translates into CASSQGVIGSEVRTEAFF.

The table lists this clone with a few counts. This chain joins TRBV9 and TRBJ2-7, with 8 nucleotides matching TRBD1. Trimming took 0 bases from V and 2 from J; bases not matched to a gene: 7. The CDR3 spans 16 residues. The germline CDR1 and CDR2 sequences are SGDLS and YYNGEE. The CDR3, as DNA: TGTGCCAGCAGCGTAGACACAGGGGGGAGTACCTACGAGCAGTACTTC. Its translation is CASSVDTGGSTYEQYF. Full variable domain (outside the CDR3, taken from reference TRBV9 and TRBJ2-7): DSGVTQTPKHLITATGQRVTLRCSPRSGDLSVYWYQQSLDQGLQFLIQYYNGEERAKGNILERFSAQQFPDLHSELNLSSLELGDSALYFCASSVDTGGSTYEQYFGPGTRLTVT.

The chain couples TRBV28 to TRBJ2-5, with 16 bases identical to TRBD2. The CDR3 is 17 residues long. Germline values: CDR1 MDHEN, CDR2 SYDVKM. V shed 2 bases and J 4 bases; nucleotides not matched to a gene: 4. The CDR3 nucleotides are TGTGCCAGCAGTTTACCGGGACTAGCGGGAGGGCCAGAGACCCAGTACTTC. It specifies CASSLPGLAGGPETQYF. The complete variable domain, with remaining parts taken from reference TRBV28 and TRBJ2-5, reads DVKVTQSSRYLVKRTGEKVFLECVQDMDHENMFWYRQDPGLGLRLIYFSYDVKMKEKGDIPEGYSVSREKKERFSLILESASTNQTSMYLCASSLPGLAGGPETQYFGPGTRLLVL.

In this sample, this clone turned up a few times. The V and J genes are TRBV5-1 and TRBJ2-7, with D possibly TRBD1 on 5 matching bases. The CDR3 is 13 residues long. Germline lookup yields CDR1 SGHRS and CDR2 YFSETQ. Trimming removed 4 bases at V and 5 bases at J, with 13 bases between. This CDR3 is CASSQGFPHEQYF. In nucleotides, the CDR3 is TGCGCCAGCAGCCAGGGATTCCCCCACGAGCAGTACTTC.

This clone was seen a few times. The chain is built from TRBV7-2 and TRBJ2-7; D is unclear. The germline V and J ends were trimmed by 1 base and 2 bases, with 12 bases remaining between them. CDR3 length: 15 amino acids. In germline, CDR1 is SGHTA, CDR2 FQGNSA. The CDR3 DNA sequence: TGTGCCAGCAGCTTAGGACGGGCCCCGACCTACGAGCAGTACTTC. Amino acids: CASSLGRAPTYEQYF.

This sequence joins TRBV6-2 or TRBV6-3 and TRBJ2-3; D may be TRBD2 (5 bases). V was trimmed by 6 bases and J by 1 base, leaving 14 bases between them. Germline V gives CDR1 MNHEY, CDR2 SVGEGT. CDR3 size: 15 residues. The CDR3 sequence is CASSEGTRGTDTQYF. CDR3 DNA: TGTGCCAGCAGCGAAGGAACTAGAGGCACAGATACGCAGTATTTT.

This clone is a singleton in its sample. This chain connects TRBV5-1 to TRBJ1-1, with a possible D match to TRBD1 (6 bases). The CDR3 is 16 amino acids. The V and J ends lost 4 bases and 1 base respectively, with 17 bases between them. Per germline, CDR1 SGHRS and CDR2 YFSETQ. CDR3 in DNA: TGCGCCAGCAGCCAATTTCGGACAGTGAAGAACACTGAAGCTTTCTTT. Its protein product is CASSQFRTVKNTEAFF.

The rearrangement links TRBV19 to TRBJ1-1; D ambiguous. The CDR3 has 14 residues. Trimming pared 5 bases from V and 0 bases from J, leaving 10 bases between. The V gene's germline CDR1 is LNHDA and CDR2 SQIVND (reference sequence). The CDR3 is CASSRPGLNTEAFF. CDR3 DNA sequence: TGTGCCAGTAGTCGGCCGGGCCTGAACACTGAAGCTTTCTTT.

The rearrangement joins TRBV28 to TRBJ1-1; no clear D. The V end lost 1 base, the J end lost 0 bases, and 9 bases lay between the germline ends. This CDR3 region has 15 residues. CDR1 and CDR2 (germline): MDHEN, SYDVKM. The CDR3 DNA reads TGTGCCAGCAGTTTATCAACCGCGGTGAACACTGAAGCTTTCTTT. Protein product: CASSLSTAVNTEAFF.

This clone was observed a few times. The V gene is TRBV7-9, the J gene TRBJ2-7, with 7 bases fitting TRBD1. V lost 5 bases to trimming and J lost 5 bases; unmatched junction nucleotides: 12. The CDR3 consists of 15 residues. CDR1 and CDR2 from the germline V gene are SEHNR and FQNEAQ (reference sequence). CDR3 amino acids: CASSGRRQGSDEQYF. The CDR3 DNA reads TGTGCCAGCAGCGGTAGGAGACAGGGTTCGGACGAGCAGTACTTC.

The CDR3 sequence: CATSRGTSGMSYEQYF. The CDR3 nucleotides are TGTGCCACCAGCAGAGGAACTAGCGGTATGTCCTACGAGCAGTACTTC. V gene TRBV15 combines with J gene TRBJ2-7, with 8 bases fitting TRBD2. V shed 1 base, J shed 1 base, and the junction held 6 bases outside the gene matches. The CDR3 has 16 amino acids. The germline gives CDR1 LNHNV, CDR2 YYDKDF (reference sequence).